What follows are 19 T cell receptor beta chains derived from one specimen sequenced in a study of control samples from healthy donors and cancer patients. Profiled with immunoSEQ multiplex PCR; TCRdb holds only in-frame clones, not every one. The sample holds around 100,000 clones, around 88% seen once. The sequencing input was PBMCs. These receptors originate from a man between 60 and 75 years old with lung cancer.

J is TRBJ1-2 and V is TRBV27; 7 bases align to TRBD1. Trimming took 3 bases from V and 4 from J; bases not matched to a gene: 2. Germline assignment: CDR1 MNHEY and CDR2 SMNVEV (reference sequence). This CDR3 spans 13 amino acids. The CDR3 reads CASSLKGAYGYTF. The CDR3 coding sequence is TGTGCCAGCAGTTTGAAGGGGGCCTATGGCTACACCTTC.

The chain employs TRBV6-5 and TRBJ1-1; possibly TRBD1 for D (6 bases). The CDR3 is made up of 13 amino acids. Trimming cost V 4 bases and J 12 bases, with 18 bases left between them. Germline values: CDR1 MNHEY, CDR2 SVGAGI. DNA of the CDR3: TGTGCCAGCAGTTCCGACCGCCGGGACAATTCTTTCTTT. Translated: CASSSDRRDNSFF.

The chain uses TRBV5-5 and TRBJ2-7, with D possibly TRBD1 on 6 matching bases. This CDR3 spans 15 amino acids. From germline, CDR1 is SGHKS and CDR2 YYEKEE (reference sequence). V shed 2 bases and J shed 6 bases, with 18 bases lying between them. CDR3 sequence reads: CASSFGDTTSGEQYV. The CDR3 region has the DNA TGTGCCAGCAGCTTCGGGGACACTACTTCGGGCGAGCAGTACGTC.

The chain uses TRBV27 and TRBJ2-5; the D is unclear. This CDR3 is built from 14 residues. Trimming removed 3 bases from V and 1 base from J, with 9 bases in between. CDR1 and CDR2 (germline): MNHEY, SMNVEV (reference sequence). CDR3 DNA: TGTGCCAGCAGTTTTCGGGCCAGCCAAGAGACCCAGTACTTC. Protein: CASSFRASQETQYF.

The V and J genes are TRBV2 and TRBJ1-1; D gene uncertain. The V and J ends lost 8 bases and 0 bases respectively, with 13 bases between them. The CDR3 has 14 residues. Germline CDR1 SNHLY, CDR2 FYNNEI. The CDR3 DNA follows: TGTGCCAGCTGGACGTTTATCATGAACACTGAAGCTTTCTTT. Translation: CASWTFIMNTEAFF.

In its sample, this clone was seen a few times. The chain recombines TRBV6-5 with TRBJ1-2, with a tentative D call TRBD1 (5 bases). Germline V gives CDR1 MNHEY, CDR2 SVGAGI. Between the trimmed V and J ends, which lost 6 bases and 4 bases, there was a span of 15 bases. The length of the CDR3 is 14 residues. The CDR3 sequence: CASRQGLDGYGYTF. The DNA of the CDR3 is TGTGCCAGCAGGCAGGGCCTTGACGGCTATGGCTACACCTTC.

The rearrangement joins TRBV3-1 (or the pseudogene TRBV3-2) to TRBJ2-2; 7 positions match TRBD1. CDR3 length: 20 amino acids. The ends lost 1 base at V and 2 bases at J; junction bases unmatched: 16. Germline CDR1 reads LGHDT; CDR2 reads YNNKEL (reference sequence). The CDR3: CASSQGFFFSGTVNTGELFF. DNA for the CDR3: TGTGCCAGCAGCCAAGGATTCTTCTTTTCAGGGACAGTTAACACCGGGGAGCTGTTTTTT.

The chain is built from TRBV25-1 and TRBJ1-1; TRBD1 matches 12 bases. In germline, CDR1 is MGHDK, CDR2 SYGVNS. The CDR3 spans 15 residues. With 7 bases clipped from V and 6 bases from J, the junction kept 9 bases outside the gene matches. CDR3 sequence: CASTSRDRGHSEAFF. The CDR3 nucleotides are TGTGCCAGCACCTCCCGGGACAGGGGGCACTCTGAAGCTTTCTTT.

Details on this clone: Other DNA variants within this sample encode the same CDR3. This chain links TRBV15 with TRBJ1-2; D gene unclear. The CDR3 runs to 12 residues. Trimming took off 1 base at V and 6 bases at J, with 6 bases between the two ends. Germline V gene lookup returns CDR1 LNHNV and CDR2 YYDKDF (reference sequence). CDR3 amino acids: CATSRGLDGYTF. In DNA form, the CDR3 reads TGTGCCACCAGCAGAGGGTTGGATGGCTACACCTTC.

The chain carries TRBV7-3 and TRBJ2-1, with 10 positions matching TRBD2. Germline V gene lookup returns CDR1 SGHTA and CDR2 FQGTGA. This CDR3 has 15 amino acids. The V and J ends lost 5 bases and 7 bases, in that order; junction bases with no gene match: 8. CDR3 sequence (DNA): TGTGCCAGCAGCCCCCAGCGGGGGGGCCTGAATGAGCAGTTCTTC. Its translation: CASSPQRGGLNEQFF. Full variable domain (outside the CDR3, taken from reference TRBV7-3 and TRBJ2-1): GAGVSQTPSNKVTEKGKYVELRCDPISGHTALYWYRQSLGQGPEFLIYFQGTGAADDSGLPNDRFFAVRPEGSVSTLKIQRTERGDSAVYLCASSPQRGGLNEQFFGPGTRLTVL.

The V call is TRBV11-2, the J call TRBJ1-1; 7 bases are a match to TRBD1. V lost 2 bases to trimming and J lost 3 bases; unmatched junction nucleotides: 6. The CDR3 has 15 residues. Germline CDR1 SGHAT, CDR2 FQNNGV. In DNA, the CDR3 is TGTGCCAGCAGCTTATCACTCAGGGGGGACACTGAAGCTTTCTTT. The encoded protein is CASSLSLRGDTEAFF.

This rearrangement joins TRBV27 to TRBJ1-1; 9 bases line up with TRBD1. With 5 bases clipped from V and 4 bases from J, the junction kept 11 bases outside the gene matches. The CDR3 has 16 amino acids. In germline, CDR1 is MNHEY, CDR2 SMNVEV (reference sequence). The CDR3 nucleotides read TGTGCCAGCAGTGTGGGGACAGGGCGTTTATTCACTGAAGCTTTCTTT. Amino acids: CASSVGTGRLFTEAFF.

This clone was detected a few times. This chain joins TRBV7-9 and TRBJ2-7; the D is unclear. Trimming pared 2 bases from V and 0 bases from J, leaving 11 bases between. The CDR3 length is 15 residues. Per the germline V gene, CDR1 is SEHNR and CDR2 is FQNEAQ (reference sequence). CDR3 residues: CASSLIPASSYEQYV. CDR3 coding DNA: TGTGCCAGCAGCTTAATCCCAGCGAGCTCCTACGAGCAGTACGTC.

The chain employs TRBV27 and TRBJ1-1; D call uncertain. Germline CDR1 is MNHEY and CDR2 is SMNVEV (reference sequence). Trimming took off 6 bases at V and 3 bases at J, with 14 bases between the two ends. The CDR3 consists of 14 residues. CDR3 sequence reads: CASRYRGGDTEAFF. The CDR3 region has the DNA TGTGCCAGCAGGTACCGCGGCGGGGACACTGAAGCTTTCTTT.

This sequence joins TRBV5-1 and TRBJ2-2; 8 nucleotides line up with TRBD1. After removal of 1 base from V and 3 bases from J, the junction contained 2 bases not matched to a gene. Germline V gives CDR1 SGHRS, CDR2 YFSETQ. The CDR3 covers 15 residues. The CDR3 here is CASSLQGADTGELFF. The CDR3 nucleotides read TGCGCCAGCAGCTTGCAGGGGGCGGACACCGGGGAGCTGTTTTTT.

The CDR3 reads CASSSSLLGALNEKLFF. CDR3 sequence (DNA): TGTGCCAGCAGTTCCTCCCTCCTGGGTGCACTCAATGAAAAACTGTTTTTT. The J gene is TRBJ1-4, the V gene TRBV27; D not resolved. The V gene lost 4 bases and the J gene lost 5 bases, with 20 bases spanning the gap. Germline V lookup: CDR1 MNHEY, CDR2 SMNVEV (reference sequence). The CDR3 covers 17 residues.

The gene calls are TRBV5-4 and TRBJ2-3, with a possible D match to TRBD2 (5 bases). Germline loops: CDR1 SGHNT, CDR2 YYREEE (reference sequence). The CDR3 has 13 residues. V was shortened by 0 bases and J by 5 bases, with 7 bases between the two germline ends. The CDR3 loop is CASSLAGRDTQYF. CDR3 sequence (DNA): TGTGCCAGCAGCTTGGCGGGGAGAGATACGCAGTATTTT.

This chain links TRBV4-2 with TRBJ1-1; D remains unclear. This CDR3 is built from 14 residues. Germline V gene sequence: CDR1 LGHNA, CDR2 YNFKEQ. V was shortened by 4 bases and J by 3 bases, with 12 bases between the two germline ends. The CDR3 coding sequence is TGTGCCAGCAGCCCGGCCGGAGGGTACACTGAAGCTTTCTTT. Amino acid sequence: CASSPAGGYTEAFF.

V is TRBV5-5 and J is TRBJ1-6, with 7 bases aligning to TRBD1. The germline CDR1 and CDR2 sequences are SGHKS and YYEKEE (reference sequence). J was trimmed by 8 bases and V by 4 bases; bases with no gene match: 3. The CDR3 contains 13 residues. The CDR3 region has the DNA TGTGCCAGCAGCGAGGGACAGTATTCACCCCTCCACTTT. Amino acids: CASSEGQYSPLHF. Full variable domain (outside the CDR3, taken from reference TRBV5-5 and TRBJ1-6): DAGVTQSPTHLIKTRGQQVTLRCSPISGHKSVSWYQQVLGQGPQFIFQYYEKEERGRGNFPDRFSARQFPNYSSELNVNALLLGDSALYLCASSEGQYSPLHFGNGTRLTVT.